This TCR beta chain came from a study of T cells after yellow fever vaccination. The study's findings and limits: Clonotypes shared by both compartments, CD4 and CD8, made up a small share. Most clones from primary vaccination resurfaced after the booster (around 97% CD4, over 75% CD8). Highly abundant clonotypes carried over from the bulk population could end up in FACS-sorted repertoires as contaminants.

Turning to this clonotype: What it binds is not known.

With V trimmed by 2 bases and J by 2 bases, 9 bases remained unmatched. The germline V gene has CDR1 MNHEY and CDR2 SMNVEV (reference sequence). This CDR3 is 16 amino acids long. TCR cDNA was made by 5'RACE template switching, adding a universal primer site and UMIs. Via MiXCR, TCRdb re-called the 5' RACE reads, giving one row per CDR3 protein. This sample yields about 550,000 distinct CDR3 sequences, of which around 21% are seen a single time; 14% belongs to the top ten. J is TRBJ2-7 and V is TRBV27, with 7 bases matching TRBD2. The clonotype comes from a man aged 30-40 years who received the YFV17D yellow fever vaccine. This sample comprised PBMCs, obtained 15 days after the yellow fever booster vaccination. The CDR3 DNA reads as TGTGCCAGCAGTTTAAGGTGGGGCGGGGGAGCCTACGAGCAGTACTTC. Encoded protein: CASSLRWGGGAYEQYF.